Included here is one TCR beta chain sequence, with context. The data belong to a study of blood T cell repertoires in COVID-19. Study background: PBMCs, B-cell-depleted T cells, or T cells provided the cDNA or gDNA that made up the material.

Original processing methods: From reference gene primer amplification, estimates of nucleated cell counts were derived. Assay: immunoSEQ multiplex PCR; the TCRdb copy retains only in-frame clones and omits some. Clonal size and the V and J genes are those of that table, whereas D and trimming came from the DNA. The sample shows 190,000 or so clones, 87% of them seen only once. Germline lookup yields CDR1 MGHRA and CDR2 YSYEKL. The ends lost 1 base at V and 2 bases at J; junction bases unmatched: 5. The CDR3 spans 16 residues. Material for sequencing was peripheral blood. This sequence joins TRBV4-1 and TRBJ1-2; 9 bases align to TRBD1. The clonotype comes from a woman aged 18 to 35 who had recovered from COVID-19. CDR3 amino acids: CASSQGDRGGNYGYTF. DNA of the CDR3: TGCGCCAGCAGCCAAGGCGACAGGGGGGGGAACTATGGCTACACCTTC.